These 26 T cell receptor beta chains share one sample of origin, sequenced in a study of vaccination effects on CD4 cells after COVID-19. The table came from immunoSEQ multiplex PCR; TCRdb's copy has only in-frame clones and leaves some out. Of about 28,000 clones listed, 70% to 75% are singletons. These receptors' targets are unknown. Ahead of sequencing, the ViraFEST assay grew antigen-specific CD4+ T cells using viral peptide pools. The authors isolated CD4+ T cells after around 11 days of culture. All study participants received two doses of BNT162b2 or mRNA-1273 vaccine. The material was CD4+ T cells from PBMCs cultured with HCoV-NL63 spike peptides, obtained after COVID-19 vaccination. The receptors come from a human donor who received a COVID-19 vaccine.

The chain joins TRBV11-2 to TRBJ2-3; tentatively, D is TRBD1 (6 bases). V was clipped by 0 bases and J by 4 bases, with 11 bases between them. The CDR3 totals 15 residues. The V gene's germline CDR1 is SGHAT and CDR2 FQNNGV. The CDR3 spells CASSLDRGRPDTQYF. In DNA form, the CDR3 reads TGTGCCAGCAGCTTAGACAGGGGTCGCCCAGATACGCAGTATTTT.

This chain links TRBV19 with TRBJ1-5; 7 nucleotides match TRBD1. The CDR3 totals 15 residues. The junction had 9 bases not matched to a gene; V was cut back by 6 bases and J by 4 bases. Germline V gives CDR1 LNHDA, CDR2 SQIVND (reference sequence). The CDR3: CASRRDRIQNQPQHF. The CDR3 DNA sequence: TGTGCCAGTAGACGGGACAGAATACAAAATCAGCCCCAGCATTTT.

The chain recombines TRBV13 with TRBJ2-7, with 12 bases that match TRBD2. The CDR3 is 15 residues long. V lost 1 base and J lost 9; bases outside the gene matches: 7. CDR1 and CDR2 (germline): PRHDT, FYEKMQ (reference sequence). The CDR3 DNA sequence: TGTGCCAGCAGCTTAGAACTAGCGGGGGGCGGAAGGCAGTACTTC. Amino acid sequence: CASSLELAGGGRQYF.

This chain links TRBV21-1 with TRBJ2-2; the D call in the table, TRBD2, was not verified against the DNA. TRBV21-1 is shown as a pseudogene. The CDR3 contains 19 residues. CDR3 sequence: CASSTRTSGGFGDTGELFF. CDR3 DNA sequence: TGTGCCAGCAGCACGAGGACTAGCGGGGGGTTCGGGGACACCGGGGAGCTGTTTTTT.

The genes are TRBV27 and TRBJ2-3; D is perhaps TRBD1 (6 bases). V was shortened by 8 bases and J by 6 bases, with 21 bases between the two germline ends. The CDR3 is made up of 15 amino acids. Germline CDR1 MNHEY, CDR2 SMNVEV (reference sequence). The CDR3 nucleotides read TGTGCCAGCCGAATTAGGACAGCCACCCAGGATACGCAGTATTTT. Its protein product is CASRIRTATQDTQYF.

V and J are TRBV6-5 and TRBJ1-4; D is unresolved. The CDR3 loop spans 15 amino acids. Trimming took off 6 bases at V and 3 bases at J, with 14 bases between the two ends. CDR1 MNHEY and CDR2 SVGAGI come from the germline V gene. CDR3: CASRGLLSANEKLFF. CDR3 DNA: TGTGCCAGCAGGGGTCTCCTGAGTGCTAATGAAAAACTGTTTTTT.

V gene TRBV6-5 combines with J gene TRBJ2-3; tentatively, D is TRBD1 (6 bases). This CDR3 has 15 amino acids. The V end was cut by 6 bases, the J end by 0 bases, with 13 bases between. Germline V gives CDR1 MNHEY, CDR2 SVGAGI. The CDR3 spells CASRWTATSTDTQYF. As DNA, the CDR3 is TGTGCCAGCAGGTGGACAGCCACTAGCACAGATACGCAGTATTTT.

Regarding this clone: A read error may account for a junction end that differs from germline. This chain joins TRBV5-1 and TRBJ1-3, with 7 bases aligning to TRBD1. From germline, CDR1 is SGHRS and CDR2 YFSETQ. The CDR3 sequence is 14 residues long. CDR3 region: CASSTGQAGNTIYF. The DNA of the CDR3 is TGCGCCAGCAGCACCGGACAGGCTGGGAACACCATATATTTT.

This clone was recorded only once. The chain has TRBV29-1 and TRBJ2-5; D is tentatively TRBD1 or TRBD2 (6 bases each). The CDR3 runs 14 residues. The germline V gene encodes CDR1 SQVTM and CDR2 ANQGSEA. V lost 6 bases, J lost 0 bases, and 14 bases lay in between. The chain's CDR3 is CSVPEGGNQETQYF. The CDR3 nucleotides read TGCAGCGTCCCGGAGGGGGGAAACCAAGAGACCCAGTACTTC.

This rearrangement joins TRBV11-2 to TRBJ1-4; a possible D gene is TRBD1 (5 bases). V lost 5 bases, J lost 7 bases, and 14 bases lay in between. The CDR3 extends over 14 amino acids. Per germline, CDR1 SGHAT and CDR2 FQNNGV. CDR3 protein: CASSTPGRGEKLFF. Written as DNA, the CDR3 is TGTGCCAGCAGCACCCCAGGGAGAGGTGAAAAACTGTTTTTT.

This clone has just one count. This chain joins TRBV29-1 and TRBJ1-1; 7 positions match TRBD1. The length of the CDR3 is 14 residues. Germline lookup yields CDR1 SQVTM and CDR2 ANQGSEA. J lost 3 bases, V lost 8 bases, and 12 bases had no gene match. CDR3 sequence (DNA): TGCAGCCTTAACAGGGGAGGGAGTTACACTGAAGCTTTCTTT. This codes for CSLNRGGSYTEAFF.

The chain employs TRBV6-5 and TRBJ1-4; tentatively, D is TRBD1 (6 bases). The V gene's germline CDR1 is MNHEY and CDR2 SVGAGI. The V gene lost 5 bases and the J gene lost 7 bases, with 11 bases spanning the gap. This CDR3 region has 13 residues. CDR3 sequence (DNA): TGTGCCAGCAGTCGGACAGAGGCTGAAAAACTGTTTTTT. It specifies CASSRTEAEKLFF.

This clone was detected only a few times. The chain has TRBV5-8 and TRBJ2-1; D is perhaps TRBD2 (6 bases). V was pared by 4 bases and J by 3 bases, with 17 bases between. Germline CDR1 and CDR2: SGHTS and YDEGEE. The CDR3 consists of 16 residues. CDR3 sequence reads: CASSPTGTYLYNEQFF. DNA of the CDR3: TGTGCCAGCAGCCCTACGGGGACTTACCTCTACAATGAGCAGTTCTTC.

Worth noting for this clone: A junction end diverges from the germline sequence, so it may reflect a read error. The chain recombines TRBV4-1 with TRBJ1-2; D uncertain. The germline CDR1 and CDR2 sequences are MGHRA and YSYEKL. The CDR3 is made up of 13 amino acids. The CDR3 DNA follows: TGCGCCAGCAGCCAAGGCACGGGCTGGCGTCTCCTCTTC. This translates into CASSQGTGWRLLF.

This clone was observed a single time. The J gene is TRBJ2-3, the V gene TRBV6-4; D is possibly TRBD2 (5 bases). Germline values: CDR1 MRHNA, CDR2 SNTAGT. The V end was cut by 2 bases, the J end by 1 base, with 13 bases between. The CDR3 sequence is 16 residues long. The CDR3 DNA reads TGTGCCAGCAGTGACAGAGGAGGCAGTGGCACAGATACGCAGTATTTT. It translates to CASSDRGGSGTDTQYF.

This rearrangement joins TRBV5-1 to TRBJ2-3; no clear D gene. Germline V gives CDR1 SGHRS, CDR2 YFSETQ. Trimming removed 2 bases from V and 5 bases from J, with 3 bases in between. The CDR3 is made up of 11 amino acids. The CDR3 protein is CASSFGDTQYF. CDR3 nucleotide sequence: TGCGCCAGCAGCTTCGGAGATACGCAGTATTTT. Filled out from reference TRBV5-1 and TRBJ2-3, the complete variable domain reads KAGVTQTPRYLIKTRGQQVTLSCSPISGHRSVSWYQQTPGQGLQFLFEYFSETQRNKGNFPGRFSGRQFSNSRSEMNVSTLELGDSALYLCASSFGDTQYFGPGTRLTVL.

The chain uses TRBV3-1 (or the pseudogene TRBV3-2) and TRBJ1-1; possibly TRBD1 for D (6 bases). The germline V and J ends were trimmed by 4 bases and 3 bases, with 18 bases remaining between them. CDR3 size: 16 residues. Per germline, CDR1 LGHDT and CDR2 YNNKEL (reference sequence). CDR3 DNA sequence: TGTGCCAGCAGCCTCTCAGGGCAGGGGACGGACACTGAAGCTTTCTTT. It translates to CASSLSGQGTDTEAFF.

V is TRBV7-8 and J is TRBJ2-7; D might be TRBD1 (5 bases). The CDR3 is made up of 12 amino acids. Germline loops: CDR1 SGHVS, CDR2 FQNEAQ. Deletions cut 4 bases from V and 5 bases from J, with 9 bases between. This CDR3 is CASSWTPNEQYF. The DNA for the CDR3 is TGTGCCAGCAGCTGGACACCTAACGAGCAGTACTTC.

The CDR3 DNA sequence: TGCGCCAGCAGCCTAGCGGTTGGGGCTGGGGCCAACGTCCTGACTTTC. Amino acid sequence: CASSLAVGAGANVLTF. The chain combines TRBV5-1 with TRBJ2-6, with 7 positions matching TRBD2. The CDR3 covers 16 residues. Looked up from germline, CDR1 is SGHRS and CDR2 is YFSETQ. Trimming removed 4 bases from V and 2 bases from J; junction bases left unmatched: 6.

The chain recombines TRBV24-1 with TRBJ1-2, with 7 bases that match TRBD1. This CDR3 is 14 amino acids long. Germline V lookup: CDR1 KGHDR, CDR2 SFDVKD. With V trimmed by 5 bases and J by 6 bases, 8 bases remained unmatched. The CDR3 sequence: CATSAGGGKNGYTF. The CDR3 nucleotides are TGTGCCACCAGTGCGGGAGGGGGCAAGAATGGCTACACCTTC.

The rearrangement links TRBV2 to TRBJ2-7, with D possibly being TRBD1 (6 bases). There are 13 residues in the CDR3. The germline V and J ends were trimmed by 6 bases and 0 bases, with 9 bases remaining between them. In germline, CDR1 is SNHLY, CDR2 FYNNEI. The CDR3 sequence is CASRWDTSYEQYF. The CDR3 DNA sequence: TGTGCCAGCAGGTGGGACACCTCCTACGAGCAGTACTTC.

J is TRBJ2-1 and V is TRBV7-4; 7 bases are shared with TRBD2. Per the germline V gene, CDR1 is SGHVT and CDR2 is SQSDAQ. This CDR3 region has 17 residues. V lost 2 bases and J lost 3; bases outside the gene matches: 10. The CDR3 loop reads CASSLRLRDYRYNEQFF. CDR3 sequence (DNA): TGTGCCAGCAGCTTAAGGCTTAGGGACTACCGCTACAATGAGCAGTTCTTC.

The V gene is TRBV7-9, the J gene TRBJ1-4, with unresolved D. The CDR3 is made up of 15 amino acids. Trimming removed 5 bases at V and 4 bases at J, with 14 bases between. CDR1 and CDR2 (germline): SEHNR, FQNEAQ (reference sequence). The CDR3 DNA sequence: TGTGCCAGCAGCCCGTTGGGTAGCTATAATGAAAAACTGTTTTTT. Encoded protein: CASSPLGSYNEKLFF.

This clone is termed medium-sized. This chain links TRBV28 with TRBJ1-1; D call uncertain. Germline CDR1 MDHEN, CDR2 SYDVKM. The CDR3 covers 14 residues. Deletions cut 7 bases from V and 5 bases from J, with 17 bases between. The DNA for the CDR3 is TGTGCCAGCATGCTCGGCATAACTGGGACTGAAGCTTTCTTT. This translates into CASMLGITGTEAFF.

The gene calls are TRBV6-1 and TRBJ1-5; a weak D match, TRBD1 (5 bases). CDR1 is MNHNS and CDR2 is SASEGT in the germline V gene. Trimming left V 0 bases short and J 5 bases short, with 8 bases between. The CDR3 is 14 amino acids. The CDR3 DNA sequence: TGTGCCAGCAGTGAAGCGGCAGGGCATCAGCCCCAGCATTTT. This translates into CASSEAAGHQPQHF.

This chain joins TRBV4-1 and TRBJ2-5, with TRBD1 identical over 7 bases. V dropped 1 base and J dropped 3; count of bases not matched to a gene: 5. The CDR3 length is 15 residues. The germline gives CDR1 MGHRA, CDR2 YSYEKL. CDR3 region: CASSQGRQGKETQYF. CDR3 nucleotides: TGCGCCAGCAGCCAAGGTCGACAGGGAAAAGAGACCCAGTACTTC.